This is a list of T cell receptor beta chains from one sample in a study of cytomegalovirus exposure and HLA in healthy donors. Sequencing used immunoSEQ multiplex PCR; TCRdb keeps in-frame clones, though not all of them. The table shows fewer than 120,000 clones, with more than 60% occurring only once. Sequenced input: PBMCs. Receptors were obtained from a young man in good health and CMV-seropositive. The CDR3 runs from the conserved cysteine through the conserved F or W. The D gene is left open where the match is weak. The size entry is marked missing in some rows and otherwise reads once, few, many or a size class.

TRBV10-3	NA	NA	TRBJ1-5	CAINNGPHSNQPQHF	TGTGCCATCAACAATGGCCCTCATAGCAATCAGCCCCAGCATTTT
TRBV19	NA	NA	TRBJ1-2	CASSISGAGRDYGYTF	TGTGCCAGTAGTATATCCGGTGCAGGGAGGGACTATGGCTACACCTTC
TRBV11-2	TRBD1	NA	TRBJ1-3	CASSSTDRGRGGNTIYF	TGTGCCAGCAGCTCCACAGACAGGGGGCGAGGGGGAAACACCATATATTTT
TRBV6-1	NA	NA	TRBJ2-3	CASTENGYDTQYF	TGTGCCAGCACTGAGAACGGGTACGATACGCAGTATTTT
TRBV6-1	TRBD1	NA	TRBJ1-2	CASNTGGHGYTF	TGTGCCAGCAATACAGGGGGCCATGGCTACACCTTC
TRBV27	TRBD2	once	TRBJ2-1	CASSLAGTSGERQFF	TGTGCCAGCAGTTTGGCCGGGACTAGCGGGGAGCGCCAGTTCTTC
TRBV2	NA	NA	TRBJ1-2	CASSDTVNYGYTF	TGTGCCAGCAGTGATACGGTAAACTATGGCTACACCTTC
TRBV27	TRBD1	NA	TRBJ2-7	CASSSQGVGYEQYF	TGTGCCAGCAGTTCACAGGGGGTTGGCTACGAGCAGTACTTC
TRBV14	TRBD2	NA	TRBJ2-1	CASSRLAAGGNEQFF	TGTGCCAGCAGCCGACTAGCCGCGGGCGGGAATGAGCAGTTCTTC
TRBV28	NA	NA	TRBJ2-3	CASSLTADTADTQYF	TGTGCCAGCAGTCTAACCGCCGACACTGCAGATACGCAGTATTTT
TRBV6-1	TRBD1	NA	TRBJ1-1	CASFRGFGPEAFF	TGTGCCAGCTTCAGGGGGTTTGGCCCCGAAGCTTTCTTT
TRBV2	TRBD1	NA	TRBJ1-6	CATQGQGNAPLHF	TGTGCCACCCAGGGACAGGGGAATGCACCCCTCCACTTT
TRBV21-1	NA	NA	TRBJ1-3	CASTPLSSGNTIYF	TGTGCCAGCACCCCTCTGAGCTCTGGAAACACCATATATTTT
TRBV4-2	TRBD2	NA	TRBJ2-7	CASSQGEGEQYF	TGTGCCAGCAGCCAAGGGGAGGGCGAGCAGTACTTC
TRBV5-1	NA	NA	TRBJ2-3	CASSLSRNTDTQYF	TGCGCCAGCAGCTTGTCCAGAAACACAGATACGCAGTATTTT
TRBV5-5	NA	NA	TRBJ2-6	CASSLGSSGANVLTF	TGTGCCAGCAGCTTGGGGAGCTCTGGGGCCAACGTCCTGACTTTC
TRBV2	TRBD2	NA	TRBJ2-5	CASSGLARETQYF	TGTGCCAGCAGTGGACTAGCGCGTGAGACCCAGTACTTC
TRBV2	TRBD1	NA	TRBJ1-2	CASSEADGQGVKYGYTF	TGTGCCAGCAGTGAAGCGGACGGACAGGGGGTCAAGTATGGCTACACCTTC
TRBV30	NA	few	TRBJ1-4	CAWTGKLFF	TGTGCCTGGACGGGGAAACTGTTTTTT
TRBV10-1	NA	NA	TRBJ1-1	CASSVAPNTEAFF	TGCGCCAGCAGTGTAGCCCCGAACACTGAAGCTTTCTTT
TRBV11-3	NA	NA	TRBJ1-1	CASSSAWGGNYTEAFF	TGTGCCAGCAGCTCCGCCTGGGGAGGGAATTACACTGAAGCTTTCTTT
TRBV6-6	NA	NA	TRBJ1-5	CASSAEGAYSNQPQHF	TGTGCCAGCAGTGCGGAAGGGGCGTATAGCAATCAGCCCCAGCATTTT
TRBV2	TRBD2	NA	TRBJ2-5	CASSGGTIQETQYF	TGTGCCAGCAGTGGGGGGACTATCCAAGAGACCCAGTACTTC
TRBV2	TRBD2	NA	TRBJ2-4	CASRDSTGGLAKNIQYF	TGTGCCAGCAGGGATTCCACGGGGGGGCTAGCCAAAAACATTCAGTACTTC
TRBV28	TRBD1	NA	TRBJ2-2	CASSSPDRVPGELFF	TGTGCCAGCAGTTCTCCAGACAGGGTGCCCGGGGAGCTGTTTTTT
TRBV4-1	NA	few	TRBJ2-2	CASSQNPGLPTGELFF	TGCGCCAGCAGCCAAAACCCGGGACTTCCCACCGGGGAGCTGTTTTTT
TRBV7-9	TRBD1	NA	TRBJ2-7	CASSPTGKYIQYF	TGTGCCAGCAGCCCGACAGGGAAATACATCCAGTACTTC
TRBV5-6	NA	NA	TRBJ1-1	CASSLGGGPAFF	TGTGCCAGCAGCTTGGGAGGAGGGCCAGCTTTCTTT
TRBV5-8	NA	NA	TRBJ2-7	CASSLGQGGEQYF	TGTGCCAGCAGCTTGGGACAGGGAGGCGAGCAGTACTTC